Listed below are T cell receptor beta chains from one sample, sequenced in a study of T cell responses to AZD1222 COVID-19 vaccine. Method: immunoSEQ multiplex PCR; TCRdb's copy keeps in-frame clones and lacks some. The sample carries about 140,000 clones, about 92% recorded once. Sequences were derived from peripheral blood, sampled 28 days after the second AZD1222 dose. The receptors come from an adult who received the AZD1222 COVID-19 vaccine. Each CDR3 is given with its conserved first and last residue. The D gene is left open where the match is weak. Not every row has a clone size; where given, it reads once, few, many or a size class.

v_call,clone_size,j_call,d_call,cdr3_aa,cdr3_nt
TRBV27,-,TRBJ1-2,-,CASSLSASSYGYTF,TGTGCCAGCAGTTTATCGGCCAGTAGCTATGGCTACACCTTC
TRBV7-8,-,TRBJ2-7,-,CATEGASYEQYF,TGTGCCACAGAAGGAGCCTCCTACGAGCAGTACTTC
TRBV7-8,-,TRBJ2-5,TRBD1,CASSLGTGAGGETQYF,TGTGCCAGCAGCTTGGGGACAGGGGCGGGTGGAGAGACCCAGTACTTC
TRBV6-5,once,TRBJ1-2,-,CASSIGYGYTF,TGTGCCAGCAGTATAGGCTATGGCTACACCTTC
TRBV19,-,TRBJ2-7,-,CASSTDEANYEQYF,TGTGCCAGTAGTACCGACGAGGCAAACTACGAGCAGTACTTC
TRBV2,-,TRBJ2-6,-,CARAVSGANVLTF,TGTGCCAGAGCGGTCTCTGGGGCCAACGTCCTGACTTTC
TRBV9,once,TRBJ2-1,TRBD2,CASSPTSGRTYNEQFF,TGTGCCAGCAGCCCGACTAGCGGGAGGACCTACAATGAGCAGTTCTTC
TRBV2,few,TRBJ2-3,-,CASTGQGTDTQYF,TGTGCCAGCACGGGACAAGGCACAGATACGCAGTATTTT
TRBV28,-,TRBJ1-2,TRBD1,CASRKLAGGYYGYTF,TGTGCCAGCAGGAAGTTGGCAGGGGGTTACTATGGCTACACCTTC
TRBV7-3,-,TRBJ1-2,-,CASSLLQPTNYGYTF,TGTGCCAGCAGCTTACTGCAGCCTACCAACTATGGCTACACCTTC
TRBV27,once,TRBJ2-1,TRBD2,CASTQSGTSGRKGLYNEQFF,TGTGCCAGCACCCAATCCGGGACTAGCGGGAGGAAGGGACTCTACAATGAGCAGTTCTTC
TRBV7-9,-,TRBJ1-2,-,CASISDGGTHRDYGYTF,TGTGCCAGCATCTCGGATGGAGGGACCCATCGCGACTATGGCTACACCTTC
TRBV6-5,-,TRBJ1-5,-,CASSRQGEPQHF,TGTGCCAGCAGTCGCCAGGGTGAGCCCCAGCATTTT